The subject of this entry is one T cell receptor (beta chain). Methods used by the authors: Estimation of nucleated cell counts relied on the amplification of reference gene primers. The table came from immunoSEQ multiplex PCR; TCRdb's copy has only in-frame clones and leaves some out. V, J and clone size were drawn from that table, and D and trimming were deduced from the DNA. The profile shows under 250,000 clones, over 75% of them singletons. The sample originates from a study of blood T cell repertoires in COVID-19. In the study overall: Sites in the United States, Italy and Spain provided acute and convalescent COVID-19 samples.

Patients from Seattle were sampled longitudinally, starting during active infection. The CDR3 contains 15 residues. Unmatched junction bases numbered 9, after V lost 7 bases and J lost 2 bases. Looked up from germline, CDR1 is MNHEY and CDR2 is SVGAGI. V gene TRBV6-5 combines with J gene TRBJ2-7; 9 nucleotides align to TRBD1. Sequencing was performed on peripheral blood. This clonotype was sampled from a man in his fifties or sixties with COVID-19, enrolled during active disease. CDR3 coding DNA: TGTGCCAGCATTGGAACCGGGACAGGGCCCTACGAGCAGTACTTC. Its protein is CASIGTGTGPYEQYF.